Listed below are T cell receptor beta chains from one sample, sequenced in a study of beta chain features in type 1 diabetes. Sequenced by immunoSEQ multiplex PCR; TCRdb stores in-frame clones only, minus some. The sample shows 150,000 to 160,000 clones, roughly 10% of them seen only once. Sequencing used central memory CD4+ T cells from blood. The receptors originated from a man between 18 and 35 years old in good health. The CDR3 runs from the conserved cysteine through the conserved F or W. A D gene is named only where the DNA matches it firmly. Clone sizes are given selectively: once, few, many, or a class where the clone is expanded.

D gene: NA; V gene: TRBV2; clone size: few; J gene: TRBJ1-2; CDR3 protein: CASNPRLGSYGYTF; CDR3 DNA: TGTGCCAGCAACCCCCGGCTCGGAAGCTATGGCTACACCTTC
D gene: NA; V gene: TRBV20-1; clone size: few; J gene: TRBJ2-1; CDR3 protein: CSALPTFVQFF; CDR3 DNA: TGCAGTGCTCTTCCGACTTTTGTGCAGTTCTTC
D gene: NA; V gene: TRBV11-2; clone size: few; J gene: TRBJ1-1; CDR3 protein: CASTPRGATEAFF; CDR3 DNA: TGTGCCAGCACCCCACGCGGGGCCACTGAAGCTTTCTTT
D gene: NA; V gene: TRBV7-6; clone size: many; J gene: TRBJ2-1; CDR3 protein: CASSSGQYSYNEQFF; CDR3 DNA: TGTGCCAGCAGCTCCGGACAGTACTCCTACAATGAGCAGTTCTTC
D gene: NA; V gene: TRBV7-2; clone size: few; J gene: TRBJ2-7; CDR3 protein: CASSRRDGYEQYF; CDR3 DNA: TGTGCCAGCAGCCGTAGAGACGGCTACGAGCAGTACTTC
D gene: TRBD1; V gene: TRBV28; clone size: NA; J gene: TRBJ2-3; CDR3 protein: CATDRRTDTQYF; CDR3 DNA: TGTGCGACGGACAGGCGCACAGATACGCAGTATTTT
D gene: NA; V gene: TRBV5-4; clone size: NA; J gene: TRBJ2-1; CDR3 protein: CASSLAADNEQFF; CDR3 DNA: TGTGCCAGCAGCTTGGCAGCGGACAATGAGCAGTTCTTC
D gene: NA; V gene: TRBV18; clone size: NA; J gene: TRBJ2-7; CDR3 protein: CASSPTGREQYF; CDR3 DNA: TGTGCCAGCTCACCAACAGGGCGGGAGCAGTACTTC
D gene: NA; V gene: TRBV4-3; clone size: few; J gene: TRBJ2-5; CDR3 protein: CASSQDFRETQYF; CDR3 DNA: TGCGCCAGCAGCCAAGATTTTCGAGAGACCCAGTACTTC
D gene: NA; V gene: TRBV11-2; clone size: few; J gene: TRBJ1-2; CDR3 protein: CASSPQPSYGYTF; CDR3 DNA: TGTGCCAGCTCCCCCCAACCTTCCTATGGCTACACCTTC
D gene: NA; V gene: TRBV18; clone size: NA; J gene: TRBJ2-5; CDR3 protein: CASSPLGGETQYF; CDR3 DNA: TGTGCCAGCTCACCACTGGGAGGCGAGACCCAGTACTTC
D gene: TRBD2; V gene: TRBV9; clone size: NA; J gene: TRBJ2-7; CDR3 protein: CASSVPRGTSGGPHEQYF; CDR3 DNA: TGTGCCAGCAGCGTCCCCCGAGGGACTAGCGGGGGTCCTCACGAGCAGTACTTC
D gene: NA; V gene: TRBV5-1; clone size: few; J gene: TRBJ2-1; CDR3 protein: CASSLGDPYNEQFF; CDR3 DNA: TGCGCCAGCAGCTTGGGAGATCCCTACAATGAGCAGTTCTTC
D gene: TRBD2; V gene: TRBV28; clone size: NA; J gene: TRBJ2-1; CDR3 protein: CASSLPGGHHEQFF; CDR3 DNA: TGTGCCAGCAGTTTACCGGGGGGGCATCATGAGCAGTTCTTC
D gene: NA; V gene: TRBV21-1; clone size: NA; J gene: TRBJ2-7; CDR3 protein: CASRNRGKIKQYF; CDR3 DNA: TGTGCCAGCCGCAACAGGGGAAAGATAAAGCAGTACTTC
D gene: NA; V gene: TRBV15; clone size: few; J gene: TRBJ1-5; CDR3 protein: CATSRDPGQNQPQHF; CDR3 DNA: TGTGCCACCAGCAGAGATCCCGGACAGAATCAGCCCCAGCATTTT
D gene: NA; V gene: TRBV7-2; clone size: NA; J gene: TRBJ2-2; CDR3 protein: CASSSSRDGELFF; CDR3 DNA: TGTGCCAGCAGCTCCAGCAGGGACGGGGAGCTGTTTTTT
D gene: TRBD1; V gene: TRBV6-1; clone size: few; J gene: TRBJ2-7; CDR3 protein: CASSEIKGQGFYEQYF; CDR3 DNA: TGTGCCAGCAGTGAAATAAAAGGACAGGGTTTTTACGAGCAGTACTTC
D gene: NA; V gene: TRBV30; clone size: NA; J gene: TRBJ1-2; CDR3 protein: CAWSNRFGYTF; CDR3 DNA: TGTGCCTGGAGTAATCGTTTCGGCTACACCTTC
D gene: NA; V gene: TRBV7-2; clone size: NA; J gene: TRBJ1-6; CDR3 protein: CASSPRTLNNSPLHF; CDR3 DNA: TGTGCCAGCAGCCCGCGGACACTCAATAATTCACCCCTCCACTTT
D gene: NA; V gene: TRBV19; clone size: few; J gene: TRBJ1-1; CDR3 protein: CASSIGASGTRF; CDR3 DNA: TGTGCCAGTAGTATAGGGGCTAGTGGGACACGCTTT
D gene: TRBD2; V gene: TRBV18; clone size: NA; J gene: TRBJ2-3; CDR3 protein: CASSPIAGSTDTQYF; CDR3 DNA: TGTGCCAGCTCACCAATAGCGGGAAGCACAGATACGCAGTATTTT
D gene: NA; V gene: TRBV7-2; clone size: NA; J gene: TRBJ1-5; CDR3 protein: CASSFSGGNQPQHF; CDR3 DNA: TGTGCCAGCAGCTTTTCAGGGGGCAATCAGCCCCAGCATTTT
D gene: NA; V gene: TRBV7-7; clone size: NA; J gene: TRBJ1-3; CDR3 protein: CASSLGTGNGNTIYF; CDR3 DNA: TGTGCCAGCAGCTTAGGTACAGGGAATGGAAACACCATATATTTT
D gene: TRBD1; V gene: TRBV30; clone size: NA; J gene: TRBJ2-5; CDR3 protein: CAWSDRGRETQYF; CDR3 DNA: TGTGCCTGGAGTGACAGGGGGCGGGAGACCCAGTACTTC
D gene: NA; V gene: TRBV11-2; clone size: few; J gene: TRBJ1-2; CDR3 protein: CASSLSRLDHGYTF; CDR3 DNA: TGTGCCAGCAGCTTATCACGACTAGACCATGGCTACACCTTC
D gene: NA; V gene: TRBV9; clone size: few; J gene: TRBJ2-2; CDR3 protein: CASREGTNTGELFF; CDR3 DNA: TGTGCCAGCCGGGAAGGGACGAACACCGGGGAGCTGTTTTTT
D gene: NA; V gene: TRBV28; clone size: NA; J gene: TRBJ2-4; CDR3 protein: CASSPPRTADIQYF; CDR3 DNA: TGTGCCAGCAGTCCCCCCCGAACAGCAGACATTCAGTACTTC
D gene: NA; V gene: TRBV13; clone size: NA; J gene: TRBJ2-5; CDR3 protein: CASSPGGLETQYF; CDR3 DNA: TGTGCCAGCAGCCCCGGGGGGCTGGAGACCCAGTACTTC
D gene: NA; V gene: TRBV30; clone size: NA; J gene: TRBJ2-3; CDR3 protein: CAWRGPGTDTQYF; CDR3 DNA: TGTGCCTGGAGAGGACCAGGGACAGATACGCAGTATTTT
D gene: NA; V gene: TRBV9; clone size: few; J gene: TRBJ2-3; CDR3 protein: CASSALGGHTDTQYF; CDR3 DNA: TGTGCCAGCAGCGCCTTAGGGGGACACACAGATACGCAGTATTTT
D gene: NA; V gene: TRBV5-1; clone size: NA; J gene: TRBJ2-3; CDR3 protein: CASSLQGIVTDTQYF; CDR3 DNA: TGCGCCAGCAGCTTGCAGGGTATCGTAACAGATACGCAGTATTTT
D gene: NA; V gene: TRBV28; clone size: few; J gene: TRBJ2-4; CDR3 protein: CASSQQGSKNIQYF; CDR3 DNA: TGTGCCAGCAGCCAACAGGGATCCAAAAACATTCAGTACTTC
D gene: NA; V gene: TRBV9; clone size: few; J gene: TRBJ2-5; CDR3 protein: CASSVGQEETQYF; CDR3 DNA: TGTGCCAGCAGCGTAGGGCAGGAAGAGACCCAGTACTTC
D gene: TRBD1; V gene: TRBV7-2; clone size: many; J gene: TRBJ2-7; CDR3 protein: CASSLVRTGDQYF; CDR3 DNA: TGTGCCAGCAGCTTAGTGCGGACAGGGGATCAGTACTTC
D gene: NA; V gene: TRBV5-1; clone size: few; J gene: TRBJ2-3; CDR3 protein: CASSLEGLHTDTQYF; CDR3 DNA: TGCGCCAGCAGCTTGGAGGGACTTCACACAGATACGCAGTATTTT
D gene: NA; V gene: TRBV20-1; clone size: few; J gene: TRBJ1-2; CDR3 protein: CSELGNYGYTF; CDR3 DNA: TGCAGTGAACTTGGAAACTATGGCTACACCTTC
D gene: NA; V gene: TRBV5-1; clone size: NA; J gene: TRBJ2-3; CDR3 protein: CASSSRGSLTDTQYF; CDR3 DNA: TGCGCCAGCAGCTCTAGGGGATCCCTCACAGATACGCAGTATTTT
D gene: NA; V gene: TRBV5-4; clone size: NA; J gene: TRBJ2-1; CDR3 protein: CASSLQTGVREQFF; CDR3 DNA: TGTGCCAGCAGCCTCCAAACGGGAGTCAGGGAGCAGTTCTTC
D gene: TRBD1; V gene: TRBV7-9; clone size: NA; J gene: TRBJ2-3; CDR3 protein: CASSLERGLRDTDTQYF; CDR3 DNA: TGTGCCAGCAGCTTAGAAAGGGGGCTCCGCGACACAGATACGCAGTATTTT
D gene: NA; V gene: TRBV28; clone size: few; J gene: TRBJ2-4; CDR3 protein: CASSSPGKENIQYF; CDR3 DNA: TGTGCCAGCAGTTCGCCAGGGAAGGAAAACATTCAGTACTTC
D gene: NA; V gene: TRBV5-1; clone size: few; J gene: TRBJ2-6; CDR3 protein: CASSLAPVVSGANVLTF; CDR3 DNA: TGCGCCAGCAGCTTGGCCCCAGTCGTCTCTGGGGCCAACGTCCTGACTTTC
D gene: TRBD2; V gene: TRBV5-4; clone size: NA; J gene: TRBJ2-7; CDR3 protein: CASSLLGGSSYEQYF; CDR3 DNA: TGTGCCAGCAGCTTACTCGGGGGGTCCTCCTACGAGCAGTACTTC
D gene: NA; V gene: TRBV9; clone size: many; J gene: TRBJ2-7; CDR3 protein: CASSPQGASTYEQYF; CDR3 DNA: TGTGCCAGCAGCCCTCAGGGTGCCTCAACCTACGAGCAGTACTTC
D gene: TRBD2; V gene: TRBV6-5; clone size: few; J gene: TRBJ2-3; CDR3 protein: CASSYTSGLDTQYF; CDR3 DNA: TGTGCCAGCAGTTATACTAGCGGGCTTGATACGCAGTATTTT
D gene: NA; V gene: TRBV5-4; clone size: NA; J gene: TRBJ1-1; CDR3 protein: CASSLAGGRGGSEAFF; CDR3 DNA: TGTGCCAGCAGCTTGGCCGGAGGAAGGGGGGGGTCTGAAGCTTTCTTT
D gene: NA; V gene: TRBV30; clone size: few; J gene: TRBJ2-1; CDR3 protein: CAWRLGHPEQFF; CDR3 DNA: TGTGCCTGGAGGTTGGGACACCCCGAGCAGTTCTTC
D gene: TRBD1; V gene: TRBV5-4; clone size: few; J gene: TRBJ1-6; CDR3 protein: CASSVRDRGNSPLHF; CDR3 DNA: TGTGCCAGCAGCGTCCGGGACAGGGGTAATTCACCCCTCCACTTT